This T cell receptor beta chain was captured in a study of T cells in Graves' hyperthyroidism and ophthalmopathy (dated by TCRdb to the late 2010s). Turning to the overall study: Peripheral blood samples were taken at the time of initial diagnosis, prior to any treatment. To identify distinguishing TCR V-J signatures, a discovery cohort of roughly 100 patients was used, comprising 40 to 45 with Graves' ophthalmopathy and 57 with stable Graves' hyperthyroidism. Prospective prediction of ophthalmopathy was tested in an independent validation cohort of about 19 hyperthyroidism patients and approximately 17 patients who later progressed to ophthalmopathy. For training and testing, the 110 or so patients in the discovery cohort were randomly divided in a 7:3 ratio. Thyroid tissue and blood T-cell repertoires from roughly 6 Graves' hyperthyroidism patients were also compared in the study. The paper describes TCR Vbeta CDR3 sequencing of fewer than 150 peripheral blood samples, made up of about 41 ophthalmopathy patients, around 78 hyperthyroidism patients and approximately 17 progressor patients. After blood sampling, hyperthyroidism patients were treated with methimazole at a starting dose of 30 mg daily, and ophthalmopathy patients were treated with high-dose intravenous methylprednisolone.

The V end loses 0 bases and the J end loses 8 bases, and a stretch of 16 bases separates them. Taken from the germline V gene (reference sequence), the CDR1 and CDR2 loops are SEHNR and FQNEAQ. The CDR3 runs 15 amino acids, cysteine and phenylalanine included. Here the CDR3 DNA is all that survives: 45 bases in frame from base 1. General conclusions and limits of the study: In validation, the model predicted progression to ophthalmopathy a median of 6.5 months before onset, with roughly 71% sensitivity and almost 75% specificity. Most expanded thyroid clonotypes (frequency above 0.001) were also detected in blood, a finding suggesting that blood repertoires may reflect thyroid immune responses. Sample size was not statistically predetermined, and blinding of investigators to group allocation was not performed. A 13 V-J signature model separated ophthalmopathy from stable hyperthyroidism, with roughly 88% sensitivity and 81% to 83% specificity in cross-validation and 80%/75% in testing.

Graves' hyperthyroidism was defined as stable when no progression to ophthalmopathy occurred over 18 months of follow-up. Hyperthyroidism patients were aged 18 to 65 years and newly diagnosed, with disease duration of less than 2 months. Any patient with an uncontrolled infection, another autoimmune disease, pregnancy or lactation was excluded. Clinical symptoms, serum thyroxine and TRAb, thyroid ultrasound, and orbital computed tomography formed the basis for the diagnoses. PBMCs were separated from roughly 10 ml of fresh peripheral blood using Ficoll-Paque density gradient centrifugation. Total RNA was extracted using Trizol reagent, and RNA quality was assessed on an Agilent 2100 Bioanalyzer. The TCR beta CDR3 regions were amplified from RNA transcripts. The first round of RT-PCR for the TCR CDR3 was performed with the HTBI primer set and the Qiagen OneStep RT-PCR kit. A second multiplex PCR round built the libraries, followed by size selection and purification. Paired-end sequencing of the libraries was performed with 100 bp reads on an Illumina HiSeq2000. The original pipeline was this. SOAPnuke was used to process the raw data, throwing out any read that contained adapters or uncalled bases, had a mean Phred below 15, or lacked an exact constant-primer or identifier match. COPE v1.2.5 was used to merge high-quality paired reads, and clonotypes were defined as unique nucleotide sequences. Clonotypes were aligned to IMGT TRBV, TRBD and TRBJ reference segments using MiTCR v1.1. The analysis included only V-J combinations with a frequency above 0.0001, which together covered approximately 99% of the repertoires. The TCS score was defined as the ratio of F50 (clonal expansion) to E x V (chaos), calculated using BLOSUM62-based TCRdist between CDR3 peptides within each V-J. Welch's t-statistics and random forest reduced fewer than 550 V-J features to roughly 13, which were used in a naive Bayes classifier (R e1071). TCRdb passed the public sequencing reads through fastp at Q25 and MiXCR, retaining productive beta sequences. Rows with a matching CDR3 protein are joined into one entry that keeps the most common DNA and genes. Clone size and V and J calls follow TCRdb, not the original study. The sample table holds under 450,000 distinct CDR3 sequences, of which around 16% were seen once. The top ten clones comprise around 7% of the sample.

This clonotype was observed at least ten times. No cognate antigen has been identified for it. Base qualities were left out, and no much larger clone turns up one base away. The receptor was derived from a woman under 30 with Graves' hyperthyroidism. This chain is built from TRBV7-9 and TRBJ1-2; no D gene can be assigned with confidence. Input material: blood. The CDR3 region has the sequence CASSLAVEESSGYTF. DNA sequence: TGTGCCAGCAGCTTAGCGGTTGAAGAATCTAGCGGCTACACCTTC.